The rows below give T cell receptor beta chains drawn from one sample of a study of CD4 and CD8 cells across lung adenocarcinoma regions. Using its own MiXCR run on the PCR reads, TCRdb lists one record per CDR3 protein. The sample yields over 9,500 distinct CDR3 sequences, less than 60% seen once. Sequencing was carried out using CD8+ T cells from the margin of a lung tumor. These receptors all come from a female donor with lung adenocarcinoma. The CD4 and CD8 labels of this study may be unreliable. Each CDR3 is given with its conserved first and last residue. D genes are given only for firm matches. Clone size appears in some rows only: once, few, many, or a class for an expanded clone.

CDR3aa,CDR3nt,len,abundance,j_gene,v_gene,d_gene
CASSVGRTGYEQYF,TGTGCCAGCAGTGTAGGGAGGACCGGTTACGAGCAGTACTTC,14,NA,TRBJ2-7,TRBV6-1,NA
CASIGGGDQDTQYF,TGTGCGAGCATCGGAGGCGGGGACCAGGACACCCAGTACTTC,14,NA,TRBJ2-4,TRBV6-1,NA
CASRLQGANEKLFF,TGCGCCAGCAGGTTACAGGGAGCTAATGAAAAACTGTTTTTT,14,NA,TRBJ1-4,TRBV5-1,NA
CASSGGRGTDTQYF,TGTGCGAGCAGTGGGGGCCGTGGGACAGATACCCAGTATTTT,14,NA,TRBJ2-3,TRBV6-1,TRBD1
CASNYTGGAWEVTVETQYF,TGCGCCAGCAATTACACAGGGGGCGCTTGGGAGGTTACCGTGGAGACCCAGTACTTC,19,NA,TRBJ2-5,TRBV10-1,TRBD1
CASSQAGLGAKNMQYF,TGCGCCAGCAGCCAAGCGGGGCTGGGAGCCAAAAATATGCAGTACTTC,16,NA,TRBJ2-4,TRBV4-1,NA
CASSYSGLGGYSYEQYF,TGTGCCAGCAGTTACTCAGGTCTTGGGGGATACTCCTACGAGCAGTACTTC,17,many,TRBJ2-7,TRBV6-5,NA
CASSAWAGGSSYNEQFF,TGTGCCAGCAGCGCCTGGGCGGGAGGCAGCTCCTACAATGAGCAGTTCTTC,17,NA,TRBJ2-1,TRBV7-6,TRBD2
CASAYAEAFF,TGTGCCAGCGCTTATGCTGAAGCTTTCTTT,10,once,TRBJ1-1,TRBV6-1,NA
CAGSGTGGQDTQYF,TGTGCGGGCAGTGGAACCGGGGGCCAAGATACGCAGTACTTT,14,NA,TRBJ2-3,TRBV6-1,NA
CASSDGPLNEQFF,TGTGCCAGCAGTGATGGGCCTCTAAATGAGCAGTTCTTC,13,few,TRBJ2-1,TRBV6-4,NA
CASSLRAPGAETQYF,TGTGCCAGCAGTTTACGGGCGCCAGGGGCAGAGACGCAGTACTTT,15,once,TRBJ2-3,TRBV27,NA
CASRGLGATDIQYF,TGTGCCAGCAGGGGGCTGGGGGCCACAGACATTCAGTACTTC,14,NA,TRBJ2-4,TRBV6-1,NA
CASSLDTQGNGGELFF,TGTGCCAGCAGCCTCGATACGCAGGGCAACGGCGGGGAGCTGTTTTTT,16,many,TRBJ2-2,TRBV7-6,NA
CASNRGGGRKNIQYF,TGTGCCAGCAACAGAGGCGGGGGTCGCAAAAATATTCAGTACTTC,15,NA,TRBJ2-4,TRBV6-1,TRBD2
CRSTGAGGTDTQYF,TGCCGCAGCACGGGAGCGGGAGGCACAGATACGCAGTACTTC,14,NA,TRBJ2-7,TRBV10-3,TRBD2
CASSVLHNEQFF,TGTGCCAGCAGTGTACTCCACAATGAGCAGTTCTTC,12,few,TRBJ2-1,TRBV25-1,NA
CASAGVDTDTQYF,TGCGCCAGCGCAGGGGTTGACACAGATACGCAGTATTTT,13,few,TRBJ2-3,TRBV10-1,NA
CASGEGEHNEQFF,TGCGCCAGCGGAGAGGGAGAACACAATGAGCAGTTCTTC,13,NA,TRBJ2-1,TRBV10-2,NA
CARGVRAKDTQYF,TGTGCCAGGGGGGTGCGGGCCAAAGATACTCAGTACTTC,13,NA,TRBJ2-4,TRBV27,NA
CGSTGPRAKNIQYF,TGTGGCAGCACGGGGCCGAGAGCCAAAAACATTCAGTACTTC,14,NA,TRBJ2-4,TRBV27,NA
CAAGLGAKDTQYF,TGCGCAGCGGGGCTGGGGGCCAAAGATACGCAGTACTTT,13,NA,TRBJ2-3,TRBV10-2,NA
CARSGEEGGVTEAFF,TGTGCCAGAAGCGGAGAAGAGGGGGGGGTCACTGAAGCTTTCTTT,15,NA,TRBJ1-1,TRBV5-3,NA
CASKREQALAGELFF,TGTGCCAGCAAACGGGAACAGGCCCTAGCCGGGGAGCTGTTTTTT,15,few,TRBJ2-2,TRBV6-1,NA
CASRDLPGTTDTQYF,TGCGCCAGCAGAGATCTACCGGGGACCACAGACACGCAGTATTTC,15,NA,TRBJ2-6,TRBV10-2,NA
CATSPLAGANEQFF,TGTGCCACTTCCCCACTAGCGGGGGCCAATGAGCAGTTCTTC,14,NA,TRBJ2-1,TRBV10-3,TRBD2
CASRSGTGGGNQPQHF,TGTGCCAGCAGATCGGGAACAGGGGGCGGGAATCAGCCCCAGCATTTT,16,medium-sized,TRBJ1-5,TRBV6-1,TRBD1